Listed below are T cell receptor beta chains from one sample, sequenced in a study of early T cells in non-severe SARS-CoV-2 infection. From the 5' RACE reads, TCRdb called clonotypes with MiXCR, one entry per CDR3 protein. Among tens of thousands of distinct CDR3 sequences listed, 9.5% to 15% were seen once. Input material: whole blood. The receptors come from an adult who was a healthcare worker with PCR-confirmed SARS-CoV-2 infection or an uninfected control (not recorded which). Both conserved end residues are part of each CDR3. D genes are given only for firm matches. Not all rows give a size; the values are once, few, many and, for expanded clones, a class.

size: many; D: TRBD1; V: TRBV2; J: TRBJ2-2; DNA: TGTGCCAGCACTAAATGGACAGGGAACACCGGGGAGCTGTTTTTT; CDR3: CASTKWTGNTGELFF
size: .; D: .; V: TRBV6-5; J: TRBJ1-2; DNA: TGTGCCAGCAGTTATGCAGGGCCCATTATTAACTATGGCTACACCTTC; CDR3: CASSYAGPIINYGYTF
size: many; D: .; V: TRBV29-1; J: TRBJ2-1; DNA: TGCAGTGCAACCGGGACACGGAATGAGCAGTTCTTC; CDR3: CSATGTRNEQFF
size: few; D: .; V: TRBV28; J: TRBJ1-6; DNA: TGTGCCAGCGGGGTATTAACGCTCCACTTT; CDR3: CASGVLTLHF
size: few; D: .; V: TRBV20-1; J: TRBJ2-7; DNA: TGCAGTGCTAATCGAGCCTACGAGCAGTACTTC; CDR3: CSANRAYEQYF
size: many; D: .; V: TRBV21-1; J: TRBJ1-4; DNA: TGTGCCAGCAATTTCGACGGCTTT; CDR3: CASNFDGF
size: many; D: TRBD2; V: TRBV29-1; J: TRBJ2-1; DNA: TGCAGCGTTGCGGGAGGGTTCCTAGCTGGTGAGCAGTTCTTC; CDR3: CSVAGGFLAGEQFF
size: many; D: .; V: TRBV20-1; J: TRBJ2-3; DNA: TGCAGTGCTAGAGAAGGAGGGGCATACTTCACAGATACGCAGTATTTT; CDR3: CSAREGGAYFTDTQYF
size: .; D: .; V: TRBV14; J: TRBJ2-3; DNA: TGTGCCAGCAGCCATCATCCTTCCACAGATACGCAGTATTTT; CDR3: CASSHHPSTDTQYF
size: .; D: .; V: TRBV5-1; J: TRBJ1-1; DNA: TGCGCCAGCAGTGACCAGGGGAACACTGAAGCTTTCTTT; CDR3: CASSDQGNTEAFF
size: .; D: .; V: TRBV18; J: TRBJ2-4; DNA: TGTGCCAGCTCACCAGCTCAGGTTCCAAACATTCAGTACTTC; CDR3: CASSPAQVPNIQYF
size: .; D: TRBD2; V: TRBV6-5; J: TRBJ2-1; DNA: TGTGCCAGCAGCCCTAGCGGGAGTTACAATGAGCAGTTCTTC; CDR3: CASSPSGSYNEQFF
size: .; D: TRBD2; V: TRBV11-2; J: TRBJ2-5; DNA: TGTGCCAGTTCGCGGGAGCGACAAGAGACCCAGTACTTC; CDR3: CASSRERQETQYF
size: many; D: .; V: TRBV7-3; J: TRBJ2-1; DNA: TGTGCCAGCAGCTGGGGGAATGAGCAGTTCTTC; CDR3: CASSWGNEQFF
size: many; D: .; V: TRBV28; J: TRBJ1-1; DNA: TGTGCCAGCAGGCGCGGTCCTCCCGAAGCTTTCTTT; CDR3: CASRRGPPEAFF
size: .; D: .; V: TRBV3-1; J: TRBJ2-1; DNA: TGTGCCAGCAGCCGGGCTAGCCTCAATGAGCAGTTCTTC; CDR3: CASSRASLNEQFF
size: .; D: TRBD1; V: TRBV12-3/TRBV12-4; J: TRBJ2-7; DNA: TGTGCCAGCAGTAACTCGGGACAGGGGGCGAAGGAGCAGTACTTC; CDR3: CASSNSGQGAKEQYF
size: many; D: .; V: TRBV20-1; J: TRBJ1-1; DNA: TGCAGTGCGACAGAAGACCCCCGGGACACTGAAGCTTTCTTT; CDR3: CSATEDPRDTEAFF
size: .; D: TRBD1; V: TRBV29-1; J: TRBJ2-3; DNA: TGCAGCGGCCGGGACAGGGGGACGGTTACGCAGTATTTT; CDR3: CSGRDRGTVTQYF
size: many; D: .; V: TRBV7-3; J: TRBJ1-1; DNA: TGTGCCAGCAGCGCAACGGGGACCACTGAAGCTTTCTTT; CDR3: CASSATGTTEAFF
size: many; D: .; V: TRBV2; J: TRBJ1-1; DNA: TGTGCCAGCAGTGAAGAGGGCAGGGGAAACACTGAAGCTTTCTTT; CDR3: CASSEEGRGNTEAFF
size: .; D: .; V: TRBV29-1; J: TRBJ2-3; DNA: TGCAGCGAAAATACAGATACGCAGTATTTT; CDR3: CSENTDTQYF
size: .; D: .; V: TRBV11-2; J: TRBJ2-3; DNA: TGTGCCAGCAGTCCTGACGGAGCGATCGGGGCAGATACGCAGTATTTT; CDR3: CASSPDGAIGADTQYF
size: .; D: .; V: TRBV7-9; J: TRBJ1-1; DNA: TGTGCCAGCAGCTCACAAGTGAACACTGAAGCTTTCTTT; CDR3: CASSSQVNTEAFF
size: many; D: .; V: TRBV20-1; J: TRBJ2-5; DNA: TGCAGTGCTCTCGACCTCGGACGGGAAGAGACCCAGTACTTC; CDR3: CSALDLGREETQYF